A single sample is the source of the 2 T cell receptor beta chains below, sequenced in a study of shared clonotypes between healthy human individuals. Here immunoSEQ multiplex PCR was the method, and the copy in TCRdb shows in-frame clones only, minus some. The table has millions of clones, roughly 94% seen once. Positive CCR7 selection of CD45RO-negative cells yielded the naive CD8 cells, and terminally differentiated effector memory CD45RA+ cells were excluded. The sample taken for sequencing was naive CD8+ T cells sorted from blood. The source is a man aged 18 to 30 in good health.

The chain employs TRBV30 and TRBJ2-6, with 11 bases matching TRBD2. This CDR3 comprises 21 residues. The germline gives CDR1 GTSNPN, CDR2 SVGIG (reference sequence). J lost 0 bases, V lost 4 bases, and 17 bases had no gene match. CDR3: CAWTTLLAGVEPLSGANVLTF. CDR3 sequence (DNA): TGTGCCTGGACCACCCTACTAGCGGGAGTCGAGCCCCTCTCTGGGGCCAACGTCCTGACTTTC.

The V and J genes are TRBV5-4 and TRBJ2-7; D gene unclear. Germline V gene data show CDR1 as SGHNT and CDR2 as YYREEE (reference sequence). V was pared by 4 bases and J by 1 base, with 6 bases between. This CDR3 is built from 12 residues. The chain's CDR3 is CASSVGSYEQYF. Here the CDR3 DNA reads TGTGCCAGCAGCGTGGGGTCCTACGAGCAGTACTTC.